These T cell receptor beta chains were read from a single sample in a study of regulatory T cells in long-lasting Graves disease. One entry per CDR3 protein, called by TCRdb with MiXCR from the multiplex PCR reads. Seen here are 450,000 to 600,000 distinct CDR3 sequences, around 15% observed once, and the top ten hold 10% to 15%. The data were also submitted as part of a second study, on T cells in Graves' hyperthyroidism and ophthalmopathy.

Sequencing used peripheral blood mononuclear cells (PBMCs), obtained at new diagnosis, from a patient treated with antithyroid drugs. The receptor set was obtained from a man aged 35-49 years with Graves disease. The CDR3 runs from the conserved cysteine through the conserved F or W. D genes are given only for firm matches. Only some rows state a clone size, as once, few, many or a class for expanded clones.

length: 16
D: NA
J: TRBJ1-3
V: TRBV12-3/TRBV12-4
size: NA
DNA: TGTGCCAGCAGTTTTCACGGGGTCAGCTCTGGAAACACCATATATTTT
CDR3: CASSFHGVSSGNTIYF

length: 21
D: TRBD2
J: TRBJ2-5
V: TRBV12-3/TRBV12-4
size: many
DNA: TGTGCCAGCAGCAAGGGACAAGCCGGGACTAGCGGGAGAGGAGGGCAGGGGACCCAGTACTTC
CDR3: CASSKGQAGTSGRGGQGTQYF

length: 12
D: TRBD1
J: TRBJ2-7
V: TRBV10-1
size: NA
DNA: TGCGCCAGCAGTCGGACAGGGGGGAAGCAGCACTTC
CDR3: CASSRTGGKQHF

length: 14
D: NA
J: TRBJ2-7
V: TRBV24-1
size: many
DNA: TGTGCCACCAGTGATTCGAGGTCGTCCTACGAGCAGTACTTC
CDR3: CATSDSRSSYEQYF

length: 17
D: NA
J: TRBJ2-2
V: TRBV6-5
size: many
DNA: TGTGCCAGCAGTTACGGGAGGTCTTCTCTATACACCGGGGAGCTGTTTTTT
CDR3: CASSYGRSSLYTGELFF

length: 14
D: TRBD1
J: TRBJ1-1
V: TRBV12-3/TRBV12-4
size: many
DNA: TGTGCCAGCAGTCCGACAGGGGGAGACACTGAAGCTTTCTTT
CDR3: CASSPTGGDTEAFF

length: 16
D: TRBD2
J: TRBJ2-5
V: TRBV11-3
size: many
DNA: TGTGCCAGCAGCGTAGGAGGGACTAGCCGTCAAGAGACCCAGTACTTC
CDR3: CASSVGGTSRQETQYF

length: 16
D: TRBD1
J: TRBJ2-7
V: TRBV7-9
size: NA
DNA: TGTGCCAGCAGCTACACCCGGACAGGGGAGGCCTACGAGCAGTACTTC
CDR3: CASSYTRTGEAYEQYF

length: 14
D: NA
J: TRBJ1-6
V: TRBV3-1
size: NA
DNA: TGTGCCAGCAGCCACCGGGACACCTATTCACCCCTCCACTTT
CDR3: CASSHRDTYSPLHF

length: 12
D: NA
J: TRBJ1-2
V: TRBV2
size: once
DNA: TGTGCCAGCAGTGGGAGGAGGGGTGGCTACACCTTC
CDR3: CASSGRRGGYTF

length: 13
D: NA
J: TRBJ1-1
V: TRBV12-3/TRBV12-4
size: few
DNA: TGTGCCGGCACCCCGACAGAGAACACTGAAGCTTTCTTT
CDR3: CAGTPTENTEAFF

length: 12
D: NA
J: TRBJ2-7
V: TRBV28
size: many
DNA: TGTGCCAGCAGTCCCTTGAAAGGGTTTGGGTCCTTC
CDR3: CASSPLKGFGSF

length: 18
D: TRBD1
J: TRBJ2-1
V: TRBV5-1
size: NA
DNA: TGCGCCAGCAGCTTCGGGACAGGGAGGGAAGGGTCCTACAATGAGCAGTTCTTC
CDR3: CASSFGTGREGSYNEQFF

length: 14
D: NA
J: TRBJ2-1
V: TRBV29-1
size: NA
DNA: TGCAGCGTTGAAGATCGAGGCGGCTACAATGAGCAGTTCTTC
CDR3: CSVEDRGGYNEQFF

length: 11
D: NA
J: TRBJ2-1
V: TRBV12-3/TRBV12-4
size: few
DNA: TGTGCCAGCAGTTTACAGAAGCTAAAGTTCTTC
CDR3: CASSLQKLKFF

length: 15
D: NA
J: TRBJ2-1
V: TRBV28
size: NA
DNA: TGTGCCAGCAGTCCCCCGGCCCGCAAGGACAATGAGCAGTTCTTC
CDR3: CASSPPARKDNEQFF

length: 15
D: TRBD1
J: TRBJ2-7
V: TRBV20-1
size: NA
DNA: TGCAGTGCTAGAGCGTCGGACAGGGGGCTCTACGAGCAGTACTTC
CDR3: CSARASDRGLYEQYF

length: 18
D: TRBD2
J: TRBJ2-1
V: TRBV5-1
size: few
DNA: TGCGCCAGCAGCAGAAAGAGGACTAGTGGGGCACGGGAGGGTGAGCAGTTCTTC
CDR3: CASSRKRTSGAREGEQFF

length: 16
D: TRBD2
J: TRBJ2-7
V: TRBV18
size: few
DNA: TGTGCCAGCTCACCTTATTCGGGACTAGGGGTAAAAGAGCAGTACTTC
CDR3: CASSPYSGLGVKEQYF

length: 12
D: NA
J: TRBJ2-4
V: TRBV7-9
size: many
DNA: TGTGCCAGCAGCTTAGGGACGGGCACTCAGTACTTC
CDR3: CASSLGTGTQYF

length: 14
D: TRBD1
J: TRBJ2-3
V: TRBV6-2/TRBV6-3
size: many
DNA: TGTGCCAGCACCTCAACAGGGGTCACAGATACGCAGTATTTT
CDR3: CASTSTGVTDTQYF

length: 14
D: TRBD2
J: TRBJ2-1
V: TRBV2
size: many
DNA: TGTGCCAGCAGTCGCGGGAGATCGGACAATGAGCAGTTCTTC
CDR3: CASSRGRSDNEQFF

length: 14
D: TRBD1
J: TRBJ2-1
V: TRBV28
size: NA
DNA: TGTGCCAGTAGTTGGACAGGGGCCTACAATGAGCAGTTCTTC
CDR3: CASSWTGAYNEQFF

length: 14
D: NA
J: TRBJ1-6
V: TRBV12-3/TRBV12-4
size: many
DNA: TGTGCCAGCAGTTCGGACCGCGTCAGGTCACCCCTCCACTTT
CDR3: CASSSDRVRSPLHF

length: 14
D: NA
J: TRBJ2-7
V: TRBV4-1
size: few
DNA: TGCGCCAGCAGCCATGGGACACAAGCCTACGAGCAGTACTTC
CDR3: CASSHGTQAYEQYF

length: 15
D: NA
J: TRBJ2-3
V: TRBV5-8
size: few
DNA: TGTGCCAGCAGCTTGGACGGGAGATTCTCAGATACGCAGTATTTT
CDR3: CASSLDGRFSDTQYF

length: 16
D: TRBD2
J: TRBJ2-1
V: TRBV20-1
size: NA
DNA: TGCAGTGCTTCGTCCCCTACTAGCGGGAGTAGGAATGAGCAGTTCTTC
CDR3: CSASSPTSGSRNEQFF

length: 14
D: NA
J: TRBJ2-3
V: TRBV9
size: NA
DNA: TGTGCCAGCAGCGTAGATGGGCGCGAAGATACGCAGTATTTT
CDR3: CASSVDGREDTQYF

length: 15
D: TRBD1
J: TRBJ1-4
V: TRBV20-1
size: few
DNA: TGCAGTGCGAGAACAGGGGCCACAACTAATGAAAAACTGTTTTTT
CDR3: CSARTGATTNEKLFF

length: 13
D: NA
J: TRBJ2-1
V: TRBV7-3
size: NA
DNA: TGTGCCAGCAGCTTAATTCAGGGGAATGAGCAGTTCTTC
CDR3: CASSLIQGNEQFF

length: 15
D: TRBD1
J: TRBJ2-7
V: TRBV9
size: few
DNA: TGTGCCAGCAGCGCGATTTCCGGGACAGAGGCCGAGCAGTACTTC
CDR3: CASSAISGTEAEQYF

length: 15
D: NA
J: TRBJ2-7
V: TRBV20-1
size: NA
DNA: TGCAGTGCTAGGAAAGGGAGCCGAGCCCCCTACGAGCAGTACTTC
CDR3: CSARKGSRAPYEQYF

length: 16
D: TRBD2
J: TRBJ2-7
V: TRBV5-1
size: NA
DNA: TGCGCCAGCAGCTTGGAAGGACTAGCGGGACGACACGAGCAGTACTTC
CDR3: CASSLEGLAGRHEQYF

length: 11
D: NA
J: TRBJ2-7
V: TRBV20-1
size: many
DNA: TGCAGTACCATGGGGGGTCCCGAGCAGTACTTC
CDR3: CSTMGGPEQYF

length: 15
D: TRBD2
J: TRBJ2-2
V: TRBV28
size: many
DNA: TGTGCCAGCAGCCCAGCGGGGATGAACACCGGGGAGCTGTTTTTT
CDR3: CASSPAGMNTGELFF

length: 15
D: NA
J: TRBJ2-3
V: TRBV5-1
size: NA
DNA: TGCGCCAGCAGCCCGCCCGGGGTTGGAACAGATACGCAGTATTTT
CDR3: CASSPPGVGTDTQYF

length: 17
D: TRBD2
J: TRBJ2-5
V: TRBV2
size: NA
DNA: TGTGCCAGCAGGAAACTAGCGGGGACTAGCGGGCTTGAGACCCAGTACTTC
CDR3: CASRKLAGTSGLETQYF

length: 18
D: TRBD2
J: TRBJ2-1
V: TRBV27
size: NA
DNA: TGTGCCAGCAGCCTATTGTCGGGACTAGCGGGAGTTCGCAATGAGCAGTTCTTC
CDR3: CASSLLSGLAGVRNEQFF

length: 16
D: NA
J: TRBJ2-7
V: TRBV27
size: NA
DNA: TGTGCCAGCAGTTTTTCTGGGGCCCAAGGGGGGAGAGGGCAGTACTTC
CDR3: CASSFSGAQGGRGQYF

length: 16
D: TRBD1
J: TRBJ2-5
V: TRBV6-1
size: many
DNA: TGTGCCAGCAGTGAAGCGGGGGACAGGGCCTGGGAGACCCAGTACTTC
CDR3: CASSEAGDRAWETQYF

length: 14
D: NA
J: TRBJ2-1
V: TRBV5-1
size: NA
DNA: TGCGCCAGCAGCTCAGACGGGGGTATAGGTGAGCAGTTCTTC
CDR3: CASSSDGGIGEQFF

length: 14
D: TRBD1
J: TRBJ1-1
V: TRBV19
size: few
DNA: TGTGCCAGTAGTTGGCGGGACAGGAACACTGAAGCTTTCTTT
CDR3: CASSWRDRNTEAFF

length: 18
D: TRBD1
J: TRBJ2-6
V: TRBV28
size: NA
DNA: TGTGCCAGCAGTTCCCGGGACAGGGGCTCCTCTGGGGCCAACGTCCTGACTTTC
CDR3: CASSSRDRGSSGANVLTF

length: 14
D: NA
J: TRBJ2-7
V: TRBV11-2
size: many
DNA: TGTGCCAGCAGCGATAGGGGGGAGGGAAGGGAGCAGTACTTC
CDR3: CASSDRGEGREQYF

length: 15
D: NA
J: TRBJ2-5
V: TRBV3-1
size: many
DNA: TGTGCCAGCAGCCAAGTAAGCAGCACGGCTGGGACCCAGTACTTC
CDR3: CASSQVSSTAGTQYF

length: 15
D: NA
J: TRBJ2-3
V: TRBV20-1
size: NA
DNA: TGCAGTGCTGCCGCCGCGGGGCCTAGCACAGATACGCAGTATTTT
CDR3: CSAAAAGPSTDTQYF

length: 15
D: NA
J: TRBJ1-5
V: TRBV11-2
size: many
DNA: TGTGCCAGCAGCTTAGTACCGGGGGCCAATCAGCCCCAGCATTTT
CDR3: CASSLVPGANQPQHF